This T cell receptor beta chain was retrieved from a study of blood T cell repertoires in COVID-19. Study-level information: The origin of the acute and convalescent COVID-19 samples was the United States, Italy and Spain. Sources were T cells, B-cell-depleted T cells, or PBMCs; the material itself was cDNA or gDNA.

The CDR3 runs to 18 residues. Trimming cost V 5 bases and J 2 bases, with 22 bases left between them. CDR1 and CDR2 from the germline V gene are SGHNT and YENEEA. Assay used: immunoSEQ multiplex PCR; TCRdb lists only in-frame clones, some missing. The sample carries fewer than 70,000 clones, 80% to 85% recorded once. Sequenced sample: peripheral blood. This clonotype was obtained from a woman aged 80 or over with acute or convalescent COVID-19. The chain links TRBV11-3 to TRBJ1-3, with D perhaps TRBD1 (5 bases). CDR3 amino acids: CASSPVTGLQLTGNTIYF. Here the CDR3 DNA reads TGTGCCAGCAGCCCCGTCACGGGACTGCAATTAACTGGAAACACCATATATTTT.